This T cell receptor (beta chain) was observed in a study of blood T cell repertoires in COVID-19. The CDR3 extends over 14 amino acids. Germline V gene sequence: CDR1 DFQATT, CDR2 SNEGSKA (reference sequence). Trimming at V came to 3 bases and at J to 6 bases, leaving 9 bases not matched to a gene. A Seattle source enrolled patients during active infection and followed them longitudinally. This clone was picked up one time. Assay used: immunoSEQ multiplex PCR; TCRdb lists only in-frame clones, some missing. The sample has 250,000 to 400,000 clones, about nine tenths seen once. J is TRBJ2-7 and V is TRBV20-1, with 9 bases that match TRBD2. Sample: peripheral blood. The TCR was taken from a woman aged 25 to 39 with COVID-19, enrolled during active disease. The CDR3 sequence is CSASTPSGRREQYF. CDR3 bases: TGCAGTGCTAGTACCCCCAGCGGGAGGCGCGAGCAGTACTTC.